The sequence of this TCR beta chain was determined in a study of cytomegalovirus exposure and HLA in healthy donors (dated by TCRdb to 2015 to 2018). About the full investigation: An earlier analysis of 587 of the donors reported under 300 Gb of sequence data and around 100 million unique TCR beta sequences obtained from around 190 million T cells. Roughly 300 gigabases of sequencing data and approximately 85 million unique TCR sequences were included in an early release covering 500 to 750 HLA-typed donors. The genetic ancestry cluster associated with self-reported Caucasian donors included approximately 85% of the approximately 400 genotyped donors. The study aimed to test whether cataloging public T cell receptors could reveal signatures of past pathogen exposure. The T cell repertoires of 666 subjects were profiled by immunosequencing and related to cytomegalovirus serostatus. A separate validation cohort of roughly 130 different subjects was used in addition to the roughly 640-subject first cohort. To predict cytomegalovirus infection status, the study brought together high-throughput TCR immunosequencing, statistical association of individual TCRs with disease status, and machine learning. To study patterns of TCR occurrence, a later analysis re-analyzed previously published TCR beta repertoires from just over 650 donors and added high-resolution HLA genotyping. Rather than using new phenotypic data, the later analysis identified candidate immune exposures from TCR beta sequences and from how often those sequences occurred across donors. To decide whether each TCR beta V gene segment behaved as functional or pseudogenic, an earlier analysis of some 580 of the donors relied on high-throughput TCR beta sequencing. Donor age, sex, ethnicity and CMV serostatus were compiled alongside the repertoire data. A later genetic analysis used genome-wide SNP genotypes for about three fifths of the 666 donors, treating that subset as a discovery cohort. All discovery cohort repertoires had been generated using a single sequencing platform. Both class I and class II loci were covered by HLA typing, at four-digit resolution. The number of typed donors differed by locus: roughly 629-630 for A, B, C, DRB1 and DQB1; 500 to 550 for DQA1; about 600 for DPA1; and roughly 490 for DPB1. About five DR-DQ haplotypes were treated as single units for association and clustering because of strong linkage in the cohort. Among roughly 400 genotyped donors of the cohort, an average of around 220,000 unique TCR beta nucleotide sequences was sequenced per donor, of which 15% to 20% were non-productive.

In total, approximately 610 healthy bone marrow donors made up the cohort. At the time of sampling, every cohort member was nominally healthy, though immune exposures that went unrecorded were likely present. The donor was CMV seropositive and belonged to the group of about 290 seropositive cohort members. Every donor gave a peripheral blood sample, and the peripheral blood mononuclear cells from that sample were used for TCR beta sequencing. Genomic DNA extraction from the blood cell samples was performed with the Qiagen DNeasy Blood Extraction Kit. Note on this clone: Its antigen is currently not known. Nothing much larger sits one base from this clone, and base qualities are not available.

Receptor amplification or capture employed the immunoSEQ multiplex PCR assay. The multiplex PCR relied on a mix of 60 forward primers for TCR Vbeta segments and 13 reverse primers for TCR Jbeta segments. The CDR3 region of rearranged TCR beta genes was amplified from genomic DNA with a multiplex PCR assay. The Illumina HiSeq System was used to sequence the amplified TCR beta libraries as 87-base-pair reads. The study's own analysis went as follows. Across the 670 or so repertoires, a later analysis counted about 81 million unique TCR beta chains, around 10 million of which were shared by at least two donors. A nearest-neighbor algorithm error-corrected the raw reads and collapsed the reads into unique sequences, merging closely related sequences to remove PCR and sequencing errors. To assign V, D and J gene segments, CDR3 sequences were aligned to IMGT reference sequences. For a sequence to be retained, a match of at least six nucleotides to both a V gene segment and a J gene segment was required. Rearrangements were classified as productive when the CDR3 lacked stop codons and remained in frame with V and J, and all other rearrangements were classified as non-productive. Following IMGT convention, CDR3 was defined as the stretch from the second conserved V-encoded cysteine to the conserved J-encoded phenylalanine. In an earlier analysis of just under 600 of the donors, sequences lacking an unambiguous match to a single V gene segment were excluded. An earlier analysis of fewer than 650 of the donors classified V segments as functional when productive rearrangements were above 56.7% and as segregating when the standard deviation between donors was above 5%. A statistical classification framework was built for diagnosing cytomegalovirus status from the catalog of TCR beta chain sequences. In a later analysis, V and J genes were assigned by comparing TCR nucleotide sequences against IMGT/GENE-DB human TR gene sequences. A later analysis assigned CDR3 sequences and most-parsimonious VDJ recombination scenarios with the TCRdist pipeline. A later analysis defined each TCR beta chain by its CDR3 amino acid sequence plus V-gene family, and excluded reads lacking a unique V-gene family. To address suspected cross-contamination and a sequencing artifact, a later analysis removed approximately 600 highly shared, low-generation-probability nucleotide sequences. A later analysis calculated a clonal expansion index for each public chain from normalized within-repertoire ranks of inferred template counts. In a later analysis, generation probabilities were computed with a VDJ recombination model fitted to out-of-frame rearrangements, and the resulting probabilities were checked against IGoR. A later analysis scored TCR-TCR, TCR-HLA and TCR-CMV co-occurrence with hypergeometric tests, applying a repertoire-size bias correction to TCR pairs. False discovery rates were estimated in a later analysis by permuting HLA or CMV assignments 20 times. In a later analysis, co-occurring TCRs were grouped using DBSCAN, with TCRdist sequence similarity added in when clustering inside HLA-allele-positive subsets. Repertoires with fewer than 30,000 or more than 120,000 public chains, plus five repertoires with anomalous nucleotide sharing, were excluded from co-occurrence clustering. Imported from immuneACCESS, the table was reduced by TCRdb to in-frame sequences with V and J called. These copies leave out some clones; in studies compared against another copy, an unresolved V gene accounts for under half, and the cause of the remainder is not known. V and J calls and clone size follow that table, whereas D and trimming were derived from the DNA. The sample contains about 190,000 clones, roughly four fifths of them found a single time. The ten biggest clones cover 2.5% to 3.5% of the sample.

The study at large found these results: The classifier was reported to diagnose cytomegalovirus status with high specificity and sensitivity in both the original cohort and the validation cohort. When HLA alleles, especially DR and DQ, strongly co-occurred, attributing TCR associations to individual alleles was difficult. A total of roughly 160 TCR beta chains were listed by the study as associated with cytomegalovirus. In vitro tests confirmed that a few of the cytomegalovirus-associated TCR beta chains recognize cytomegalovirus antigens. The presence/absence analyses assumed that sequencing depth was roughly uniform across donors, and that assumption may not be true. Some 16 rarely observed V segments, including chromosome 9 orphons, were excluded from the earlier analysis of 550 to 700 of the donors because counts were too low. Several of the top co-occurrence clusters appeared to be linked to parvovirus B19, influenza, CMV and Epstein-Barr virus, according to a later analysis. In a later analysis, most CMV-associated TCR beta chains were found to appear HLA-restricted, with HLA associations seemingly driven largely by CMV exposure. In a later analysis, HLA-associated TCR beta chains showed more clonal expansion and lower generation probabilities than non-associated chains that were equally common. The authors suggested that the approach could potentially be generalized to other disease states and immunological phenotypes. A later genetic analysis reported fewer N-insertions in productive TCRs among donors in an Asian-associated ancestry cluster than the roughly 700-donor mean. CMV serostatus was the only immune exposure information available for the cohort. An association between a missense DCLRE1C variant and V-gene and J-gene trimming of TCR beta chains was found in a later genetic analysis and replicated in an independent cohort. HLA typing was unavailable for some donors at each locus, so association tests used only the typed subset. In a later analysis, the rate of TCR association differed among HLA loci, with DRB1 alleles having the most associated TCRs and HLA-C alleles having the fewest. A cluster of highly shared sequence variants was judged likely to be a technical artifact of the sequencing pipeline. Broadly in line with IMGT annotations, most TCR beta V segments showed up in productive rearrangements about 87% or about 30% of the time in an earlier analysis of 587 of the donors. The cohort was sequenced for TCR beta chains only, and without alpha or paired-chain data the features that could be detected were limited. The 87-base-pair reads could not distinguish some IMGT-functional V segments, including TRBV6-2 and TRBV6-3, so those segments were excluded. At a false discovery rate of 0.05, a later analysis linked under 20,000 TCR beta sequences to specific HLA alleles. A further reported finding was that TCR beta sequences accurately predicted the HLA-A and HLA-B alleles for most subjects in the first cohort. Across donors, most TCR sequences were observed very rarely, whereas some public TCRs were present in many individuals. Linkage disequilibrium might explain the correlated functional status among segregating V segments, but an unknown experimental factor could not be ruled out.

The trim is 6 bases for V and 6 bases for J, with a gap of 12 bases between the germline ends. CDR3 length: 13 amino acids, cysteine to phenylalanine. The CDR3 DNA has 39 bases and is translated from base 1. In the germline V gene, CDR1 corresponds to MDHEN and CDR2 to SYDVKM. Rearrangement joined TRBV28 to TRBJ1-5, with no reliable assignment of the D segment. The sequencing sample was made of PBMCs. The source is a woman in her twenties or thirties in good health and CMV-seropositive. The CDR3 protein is CASRGWGGQPQHF. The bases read TGTGCCAGCAGGGGATGGGGAGGTCAGCCCCAGCATTTT. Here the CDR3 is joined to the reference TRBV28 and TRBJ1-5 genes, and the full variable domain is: DVKVTQSSRYLVKRTGEKVFLECVQDMDHENMFWYRQDPGLGLRLIYFSYDVKMKEKGDIPEGYSVSREKKERFSLILESASTNQTSMYLCASRGWGGQPQHFGDGTRLSIL.